These 27 T cell receptor beta chains originate from one sample sequenced in a study of identical twins. From the 5' RACE reads, TCRdb called clonotypes with MiXCR, one entry per CDR3 protein. The table lists about 430,000 distinct CDR3 sequences, about 18% of them singletons. The sequenced sample was naive T cells sorted from blood. Source of these receptors: a middle-aged man in good health.

This clonotype has only a few counts. The chain employs TRBV10-3 and TRBJ2-1; the match to TRBD2 covers 9 bases. The CDR3 consists of 14 residues. Germline V gene lookup returns CDR1 ENHRY and CDR2 SYGVKD. J was trimmed by 5 bases and V by 8 bases; bases with no gene match: 7. CDR3 DNA sequence: TGTGCCATCGCGGGTAGCGGGGGAAACAATGAGCAGTTCTTC. It translates to CAIAGSGGNNEQFF.

This clonotype was counted a few times. The junction differs from germline at one of its ends, possibly a read error. This chain connects TRBV10-3 to TRBJ2-7; D is uncertain. The CDR3 contains 13 residues. The germline gives CDR1 ENHRY, CDR2 SYGVKD. The DNA for the CDR3 is TGTGCCATCAGTGAGTCGACTCTAAGGGCTGCGGACTTC. Its protein is CAISESTLRAADF.

This clonotype turned up a few times. This chain joins TRBV5-6 and TRBJ2-5; 8 nucleotides match TRBD2. V was clipped by 2 bases and J by 2 bases; unmatched bases: 5. The CDR3 runs to 15 residues. Germline CDR1 reads SGHDT; CDR2 reads YYEEEE. CDR3 in amino acids: CASSLPSGSQETQYF. As DNA, the CDR3 is TGTGCCAGCAGCTTACCCAGCGGGAGTCAAGAGACCCAGTACTTC.

This clonotype occurred many times. The V gene is TRBV29-1, the J gene TRBJ2-5; 11 nucleotides match TRBD2. V dropped 1 base and J dropped 7; count of bases not matched to a gene: 5. From germline, CDR1 is SQVTM and CDR2 ANQGSEA. The CDR3 is made up of 14 amino acids. The CDR3 sequence is CSVEGLAGLATQYF. For the CDR3, the DNA is TGCAGCGTTGAAGGACTAGCGGGATTGGCGACCCAGTACTTC.

The rearrangement uses TRBV7-8 and TRBJ2-1; 7 bases line up with TRBD2. Germline V gene lookup returns CDR1 SGHVS and CDR2 FQNEAQ. Unmatched junction bases numbered 4, after V lost 5 bases and J lost 3 bases. CDR3 length equals 14 residues. CDR3 nucleotides: TGTGCCAGCAGCGGGGGGACTAACTACAATGAGCAGTTCTTC. This gives the protein CASSGGTNYNEQFF.

This clonotype was counted a few times. V is TRBV28 and J is TRBJ2-1; 9 bases are a match to TRBD1. CDR1 and CDR2 (germline): MDHEN, SYDVKM. The CDR3 has 11 amino acids. The trim removed 8 bases at V and 10 bases at J, leaving 3 bases unmatched. The CDR3 loop reads CASGTGFEQFF. In nucleotides, the CDR3 is TGTGCCAGCGGGACAGGGTTCGAGCAGTTCTTC.

This clonotype turned up a few times. V usage is TRBV20-1 and J usage is TRBJ2-7, with a possible D match to TRBD2 (5 bases). Germline V gene lookup returns CDR1 DFQATT and CDR2 SNEGSKA (reference sequence). The CDR3 runs to 13 residues. Between the trimmed V and J ends, which lost 6 bases and 4 bases, there was a span of 16 bases. CDR3 nucleotides: TGCAGTGCCGCCCGAGGGCGCCGGTACGAGCAGTACTTC. Its protein is CSAARGRRYEQYF.

Only one count was recorded for this clonotype. The genes are TRBV27 and TRBJ2-1; maybe TRBD2 (6 bases). CDR3 length equals 15 residues. Germline V gene sequence: CDR1 MNHEY, CDR2 SMNVEV (reference sequence). Trimming left V 2 bases short and J 2 bases short, with 10 bases between. The CDR3 coding sequence is TGTGCCAGCAGTTTAGGGGCGGGAACCTACAATGAGCAGTTCTTC. This encodes CASSLGAGTYNEQFF.

This sequence joins TRBV7-9 and TRBJ2-5; D is unresolved. V lost 4 bases and J lost 4, with 13 bases in between. The CDR3 is 14 amino acids. The germline CDR1 and CDR2 sequences are SEHNR and FQNEAQ (reference sequence). CDR3 residues: CASSSDKAPETQYF. CDR3 nucleotide sequence: TGTGCCAGCAGCTCCGACAAGGCCCCAGAGACCCAGTACTTC.

This clonotype was counted ten times or more. The V call is TRBV19, the J call TRBJ2-1, with 9 positions matching TRBD1. The CDR3 consists of 15 residues. Germline CDR1 is LNHDA and CDR2 is SQIVND (reference sequence). J was trimmed by 6 bases and V by 3 bases; bases with no gene match: 6. In DNA form, the CDR3 reads TGTGCCAGTAGTATGCACAGGGGGCAGGGCAATGAGCAGTTCTTC. As protein: CASSMHRGQGNEQFF.

This clonotype occurred a few times. V usage is TRBV28 and J usage is TRBJ1-2, with 7 bases matching TRBD1. The V segment lost 5 bases and the J segment 4 bases; nucleotides outside the gene matches: 7. Per the germline V gene, CDR1 is MDHEN and CDR2 is SYDVKM. The CDR3 has 14 residues. The CDR3 sequence: CASSGLGQSYGYTF. The CDR3 DNA sequence: TGTGCCAGCAGTGGGCTGGGACAGAGCTATGGCTACACCTTC.

In this sample, this clonotype turned up many times. The J gene is TRBJ1-6, the V gene TRBV3-1; D is undetermined. Per germline, CDR1 LGHDT and CDR2 YNNKEL (reference sequence). The CDR3 consists of 13 residues. V was trimmed by 4 bases and J by 7 bases, leaving 8 bases between them. CDR3 sequence reads: CASSLQTNSPLHF. CDR3 bases: TGTGCCAGCAGCCTCCAGACCAATTCACCCCTCCACTTT.

This chain joins TRBV5-5 and TRBJ2-4; a weak D match, TRBD1 (6 bases). V was trimmed by 6 bases and J by 8 bases, leaving 15 bases between them. This CDR3 comprises 13 residues. Germline values: CDR1 SGHKS, CDR2 YYEKEE (reference sequence). In nucleotides, the CDR3 is TGTGCCAGCAACGATCGACCAGGGGACATTCAGTACTTC. Its translation is CASNDRPGDIQYF.

This clonotype was seen a handful of times. The V call is TRBV24-1, the J call TRBJ2-3; D not resolved. Germline V gene data show CDR1 as KGHDR and CDR2 as SFDVKD. The CDR3 is made up of 14 amino acids. The ends were cut back, 9 bases at V and 5 bases at J, with 17 bases in the middle. DNA for the CDR3: TGTGCCACCTCCCAAACGGCCACCGGAGATACGCAGTATTTT. This gives the protein CATSQTATGDTQYF.

This clonotype has a count of ten or more. V usage is TRBV11-2 and J usage is TRBJ2-3, with D unclear. V lost 2 bases, J lost 6 bases, and 6 bases lay in between. This CDR3 is 12 amino acids long. Germline V gene sequence: CDR1 SGHAT, CDR2 FQNNGV. CDR3 region: CASSLHVDTQYF. For the CDR3, the DNA is TGTGCCAGCAGCTTACATGTGGATACGCAGTATTTT.

This clonotype was recorded at least ten times. The J gene is TRBJ2-2, the V gene TRBV11-3, with 7 nucleotides matching TRBD2. This CDR3 is 16 amino acids long. Germline V gene lookup returns CDR1 SGHNT and CDR2 YENEEA. Trimming removed 5 bases from V and 0 bases from J; junction bases left unmatched: 6. CDR3 in DNA: TGTGCCAGCAGCCGCCGGGCGGGGGCGAACACCGGGGAGCTGTTTTTT. It specifies CASSRRAGANTGELFF. The whole variable domain, remainder taken from reference TRBV11-3 and TRBJ2-2, is EAGVVQSPRYKIIEKKQPVAFWCNPISGHNTLYWYLQNLGQGPELLIRYENEEAVDDSQLPKDRFSAERLKGVDSTLKIQPAELGDSAVYLCASSRRAGANTGELFFGEGSRLTVL.

This clonotype occurred many times. The V call is TRBV6-2 or TRBV6-3, the J call TRBJ1-1, with D uncertain. CDR3 length: 13 residues. The germline V gene encodes CDR1 MNHEY and CDR2 SVGEGT. V was pared by 6 bases and J by 2 bases, with 10 bases between. CDR3 sequence: CASSLTQNTEAFF. CDR3 sequence (DNA): TGTGCCAGCAGCCTAACACAAAACACTGAAGCTTTCTTT.

The table lists this clonotype with a few counts. The rearrangement links TRBV25-1 to TRBJ2-7, with a weak D call TRBD2 (5 bases). The CDR3 is made up of 12 amino acids. From germline, CDR1 is MGHDK and CDR2 SYGVNS. The ends were cut back, 8 bases at V and 0 bases at J, with 8 bases in the middle. DNA of the CDR3: TGTGCCAGCCGGAGCGGCTCCTACGAGCAGTACTTC. Translating it yields CASRSGSYEQYF.

This clonotype turned up a few times. The chain joins TRBV5-1 to TRBJ2-2, with TRBD1 as a possible D gene (5 bases). Trimming pared 4 bases from V and 4 bases from J, leaving 17 bases between. Germline V gives CDR1 SGHRS, CDR2 YFSETQ. This CDR3 has 16 amino acids. The CDR3 loop is CASSREGQLSTGELFF. The CDR3 DNA is TGCGCCAGCAGCCGAGAAGGACAACTGAGCACCGGGGAGCTGTTTTTT.

This clonotype occurred a few times. The CDR3 protein is CASSQGVGETQYF. CDR3 bases: TGTGCCAGCAGCCAAGGGGTGGGGGAGACCCAGTACTTC. The chain recombines TRBV9 with TRBJ2-5; possibly TRBD1 for D (5 bases). The CDR3 is made up of 13 amino acids. CDR1 and CDR2 from the germline V gene are SGDLS and YYNGEE. V shed 4 bases and J shed 5 bases, with 12 bases lying between them. Full variable domain (outside the CDR3, taken from reference TRBV9 and TRBJ2-5): DSGVTQTPKHLITATGQRVTLRCSPRSGDLSVYWYQQSLDQGLQFLIQYYNGEERAKGNILERFSAQQFPDLHSELNLSSLELGDSALYFCASSQGVGETQYFGPGTRLLVL.

The genes are TRBV20-1 and TRBJ1-4; 8 nucleotides line up with TRBD1. Germline lookup yields CDR1 DFQATT and CDR2 SNEGSKA (reference sequence). V was pared by 7 bases and J by 6 bases, with 7 bases of the junction left unmatched. The CDR3 length is 13 residues. The CDR3 sequence is CSVKPGQDEKLFF. The DNA of the CDR3 is TGCAGTGTCAAGCCGGGACAGGATGAAAAACTGTTTTTT.

The rearrangement uses TRBV4-3 and TRBJ1-3; TRBD1 is a possible D gene (5 bases). CDR3 length: 16 residues. CDR1 is LGHNA, CDR2 YSLEER, per germline. V lost 1 base to trimming and J lost 2 bases, with 12 bases between them. The CDR3 nucleotides are TGCGCCAGCAGCCAAGTTCCCGGGACGGCTGGAAACACCATATATTTT. It specifies CASSQVPGTAGNTIYF.

This clonotype showed up many times. The chain couples TRBV7-3 to TRBJ2-3; D unclear. CDR1 and CDR2 (germline): SGHTA, FQGTGA. The CDR3 spans 14 residues. The ends were cut back, 0 bases at V and 0 bases at J, with 4 bases in the middle. The CDR3: CASSLTGSTDTQYF. In DNA, the CDR3 is TGTGCCAGCAGCTTAACGGGGAGCACAGATACGCAGTATTTT.

This clonotype appeared many times. J is TRBJ2-1 and V is TRBV6-2 or TRBV6-3; D may be TRBD2 (5 bases). CDR1 and CDR2 (germline): MNHEY, SVGEGT. V shed 0 bases and J shed 5 bases, with 14 bases lying between them. The CDR3 is 16 amino acids. The CDR3 nucleotides are TGTGCCAGCAGTTACTCGAAAGCGGACTTAAACAATGAGCAGTTCTTC. Protein: CASSYSKADLNNEQFF.

The rearrangement joins TRBV28 to TRBJ2-5; 12 bases match TRBD2. CDR1 and CDR2 from the germline V gene are MDHEN and SYDVKM. This CDR3 region has 16 residues. The trim removed 5 bases at V and 5 bases at J, leaving 9 bases unmatched. CDR3 in DNA: TGTGCCAGCAGTCTCTCTAGCGGGGGGGCCGATGAGACCCAGTACTTC. Protein product: CASSLSSGGADETQYF.

The rearrangement joins TRBV5-1 to TRBJ2-3; the D gene is possibly TRBD1 (6 bases). V dropped 4 bases and J dropped 6 bases, with 18 bases sitting between them. The CDR3 has 15 amino acids. Germline values: CDR1 SGHRS, CDR2 YFSETQ. The CDR3 DNA sequence: TGCGCCAGCAGCAGATGGACGGCCCAGGGGGATACGCAGTATTTT. It translates to CASSRWTAQGDTQYF.

This clonotype was seen repeatedly, ten times or more. V is TRBV5-1 and J is TRBJ2-5; D is possibly TRBD2 (6 bases). The CDR3 is 13 amino acids. Germline lookup yields CDR1 SGHRS and CDR2 YFSETQ. Deletions cut 4 bases from V and 3 bases from J, with 10 bases between. CDR3 nucleotide sequence: TGCGCCAGCAGCCGGGGGTTAGAAGAGACCCAGTACTTC. Amino acids: CASSRGLEETQYF.